This T cell receptor (beta chain) comes out of a study of blood T cell repertoires in COVID-19. Study-wide context: PBMCs, B-cell-depleted T cells, or T cells were the source of the cDNA or gDNA that made up the material.

CDR3 length: 18 amino acids. Germline CDR1 reads SGHRS; CDR2 reads YFSETQ. Trimming took 7 bases from V and 5 from J; bases not matched to a gene: 22. TCRdb's copy holds only in-frame clones and misses some; the assay was immunoSEQ multiplex PCR. The table lists tens of thousands of clones, 70% to 85% of them singletons. The receptor was derived from a woman aged 55 to 70 with acute or convalescent COVID-19. This rearrangement joins TRBV5-1 to TRBJ2-7; 9 positions match TRBD1. The sequenced material came from peripheral blood. CDR3 bases: TGCGCCAGCGCGAACTCTCCGGGACAGGGCTCCGGCGGCCACGAGCAGTACTTC. This gives the protein CASANSPGQGSGGHEQYF. The complete variable domain, with remaining parts taken from reference TRBV5-1 and TRBJ2-7, reads KAGVTQTPRYLIKTRGQQVTLSCSPISGHRSVSWYQQTPGQGLQFLFEYFSETQRNKGNFPGRFSGRQFSNSRSEMNVSTLELGDSALYLCASANSPGQGSGGHEQYFGPGTRLTVT.